The present T cell receptor (beta chain) was sequenced within a study of blood T cell repertoires in COVID-19. The CDR3 loop spans 13 amino acids. V gave up 4 bases and J gave up 8 bases; unmatched junction bases: 10. Germline CDR1 and CDR2: SQVTM and ANQGSEA. The method was immunoSEQ multiplex PCR; TCRdb's version includes in-frame clones alone and lacks a portion of them. Among some 74,000 clones listed, roughly nine tenths were seen once. This TCR was recovered from a man in his fifties with COVID-19, enrolled during active disease. The chain carries TRBV29-1 and TRBJ1-2, with 7 bases matching TRBD1. Sequenced input: peripheral blood. CDR3 nucleotides: TGCAGCGTTGCCCTGACAGGGTCGGTCGGCTACACCTTC. Its translation: CSVALTGSVGYTF.